This TCR beta chain was captured in a study of ipilimumab plus nivolumab after autologous stem cell transplantation. About the study: Patients received a median of about five ipilimumab and 8 nivolumab doses.

Data came from immunoSEQ multiplex PCR; TCRdb stores just in-frame clones and leaves some out. The sample comprises over 80,000 clones, 75% to 85% of which are singletons, and approximately 2.2% rests with the top ten. V shed 4 bases and J shed 2 bases, with 8 bases lying between them. The CDR3 is 13 residues long. Per the germline V gene, CDR1 is SGHAT and CDR2 is FQNNGV. This clonotype was sampled from a male donor with diffuse large B-cell lymphoma. This chain links TRBV11-2 with TRBJ1-1; D gene uncertain. The sequencing here drew on PBMCs, taken in a trial of ipilimumab plus nivolumab as post-transplant consolidation. CDR3 residues: CASSYGPNTEAFF. DNA of the CDR3: TGTGCCAGCAGCTACGGCCCCAACACTGAAGCTTTCTTT.